This is a list of T cell receptor beta chains from one sample in a study of blood T cell repertoires in COVID-19. Sequencing used immunoSEQ multiplex PCR; TCRdb keeps in-frame clones, though not all of them. The sample includes roughly 100,000 clones, about four fifths of them seen just once. Sequencing was done on a sample of peripheral blood. All receptors come from a woman between 65 and 79 years old with acute or convalescent COVID-19. CDR3s leave out the opening cysteine and the closing phenylalanine or tryptophan.

TRBJ2-3 | TRBV30 | AWSLSRTDTQY
TRBJ2-3 | TRBV5-4 | ASSSREGGDTQY
TRBJ1-1 | TRBV5-8 | ASSVVGTGHTEAF
TRBJ2-5 | TRBV18 | ASSPSTRGETQY
TRBJ1-6 | TRBV4-2 | ASKPGTDNSPLH
TRBJ1-1 | TRBV19 | ASSIKGGDNTEAF
TRBJ2-1 | TRBV30 | AWSLGLSEQF
TRBJ1-2 | TRBV4-3 | ASSQVYRADYGYT
TRBJ2-3 | TRBV29-1 | SVGSGSTDTQY
TRBJ1-3 | TRBV9 | ASSVEEAGNTIY
TRBJ2-6 | TRBV9 | ASSPQGAPLSGANVLT
TRBJ2-7 | TRBV2 | ASKLAGGHEQY
TRBJ2-1 | TRBV14 | ASSRGQVYNEQF
TRBJ2-7 | TRBV5-4 | ASSLRGAGDEQY
TRBJ2-7 | TRBV28 | ASRQGARYEQY
TRBJ2-7 | TRBV28 | ASSLFGQGFNEQY
TRBJ1-2 | TRBV2 | ASSWGTGTGYT
TRBJ1-2 | TRBV7-9 | ASSYAGSDYGYT
TRBJ2-5 | TRBV5-4 | ASSLALAGIRETQY
TRBJ2-3 | TRBV6-5 | ASSYKGAPTDTQY
TRBJ2-1 | TRBV11-2 | ASSAGAGEQF
TRBJ2-3 | TRBV5-5 | ASSLGASGGADTQY
TRBJ1-1 | TRBV3-1/TRBV3-2 | ASSPTGDTEAF